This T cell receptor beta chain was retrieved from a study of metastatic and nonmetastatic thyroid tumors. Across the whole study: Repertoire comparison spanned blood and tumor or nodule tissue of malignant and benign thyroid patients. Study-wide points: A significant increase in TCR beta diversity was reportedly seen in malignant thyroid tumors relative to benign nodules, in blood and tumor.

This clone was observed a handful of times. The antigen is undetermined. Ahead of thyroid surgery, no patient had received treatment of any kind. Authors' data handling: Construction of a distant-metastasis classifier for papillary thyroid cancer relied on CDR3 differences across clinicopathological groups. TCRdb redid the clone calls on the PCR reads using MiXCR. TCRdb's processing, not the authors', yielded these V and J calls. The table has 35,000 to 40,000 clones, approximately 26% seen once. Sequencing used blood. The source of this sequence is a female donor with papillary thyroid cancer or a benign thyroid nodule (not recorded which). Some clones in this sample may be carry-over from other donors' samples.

The chain's CDR3 is CASSPPTDTQYF. The CDR3 region has the DNA TGCGCCAGCAGCCCCCCCACAGATACGCAGTATTTT. This chain links TRBV5-1 with TRBJ2-3; D remains unclear. V lost 4 bases, J lost 2 bases, and 5 bases lay in between. The CDR3 runs 12 residues. Germline values: CDR1 SGHRS, CDR2 YFSETQ.